This T cell receptor (beta chain) was sequenced during a study of T-cell memory formation after mild COVID-19. Study conclusions and caveats: Researchers could not confirm that second-wave clones peaking on day 37 targeted SARS-CoV-2. Shrinking CD4+ clones were chiefly CM and EM; CD8+ ones were chiefly EMRA.

5'RACE primed at constant segments yielded TCR alpha and TCR beta cDNA libraries bearing sample barcodes and UMIs. From the 5' RACE reads, TCRdb called clonotypes with MiXCR, one entry per CDR3 protein. The data show a few hundred thousand distinct CDR3 sequences, about 16% seen once. To note about this clonotype: Its antigen remains unknown.

This TCR was sampled from a man aged 18 to 29 who had mild COVID-19 (a few samples of this study predate the infection). Cell type and time point are not known. The source material was PBMCs or a T cell subset sorted from them (not recorded which).

The CDR3 protein is CAISGRGYEQYV. The CDR3 region has the DNA TGTGCTATCTCCGGGCGCGGGTACGAGCAGTACGTC. The V gene is TRBV27, the J gene TRBJ2-7, with D perhaps TRBD2 (5 bases). The CDR3 runs 12 residues. Germline V gives CDR1 MNHEY, CDR2 SMNVEV (reference sequence).